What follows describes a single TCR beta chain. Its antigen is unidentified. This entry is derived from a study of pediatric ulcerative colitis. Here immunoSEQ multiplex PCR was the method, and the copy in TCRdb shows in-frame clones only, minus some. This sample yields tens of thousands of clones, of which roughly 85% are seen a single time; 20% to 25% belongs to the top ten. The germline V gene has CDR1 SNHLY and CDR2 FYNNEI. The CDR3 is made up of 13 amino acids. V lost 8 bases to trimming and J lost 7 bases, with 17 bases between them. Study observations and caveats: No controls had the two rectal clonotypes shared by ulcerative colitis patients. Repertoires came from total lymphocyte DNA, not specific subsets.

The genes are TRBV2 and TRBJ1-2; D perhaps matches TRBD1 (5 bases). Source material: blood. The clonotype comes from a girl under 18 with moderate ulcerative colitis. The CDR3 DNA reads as TGTGCCAGCGTCCGGGACCCGTACTCTGGCTACACCTTC. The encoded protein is CASVRDPYSGYTF.